Following are 12 T cell receptor beta chains from one sample sequenced in a study of PD-1 blockade in mismatch repair-deficient tumors. Some clones are missing from TCRdb's copy, which holds only in-frame ones; the method was immunoSEQ multiplex PCR. The sample lists approximately 110,000 clones, roughly 80% occurring once. The material sequenced was peripheral blood, taken about 60 weeks after starting pembrolizumab. Source of these receptors: an adult with mismatch repair-deficient cancer.

The chain joins TRBV18 to TRBJ2-7; D is perhaps TRBD2 (6 bases). Germline-derived CDR1 and CDR2 are KGHSH and LQKENI. The CDR3 has 13 amino acids. V was clipped by 3 bases and J by 4 bases, with 10 bases between them. The CDR3 DNA reads as TGTGCCAGCTCACCTCAAGGGAGGTACGAGCAGTACTTC. Encoded protein: CASSPQGRYEQYF.

V usage is TRBV19 and J usage is TRBJ1-1; 7 bases map to TRBD1. This CDR3 region has 16 residues. The ends lost 5 bases at V and 0 bases at J; junction bases unmatched: 9. Germline-derived CDR1 and CDR2 are LNHDA and SQIVND (reference sequence). The CDR3 nucleotides are TGTGCCAGTAGTCTTGGGACAGTTGGGGTGAACACTGAAGCTTTCTTT. It yields the protein CASSLGTVGVNTEAFF.

This sequence joins TRBV6-5 and TRBJ2-7, with D unclear. Germline loops: CDR1 MNHEY, CDR2 SVGAGI. The germline V and J ends were trimmed by 5 bases and 7 bases, with 9 bases remaining between them. The CDR3 has 11 amino acids. The CDR3 sequence is CASSGPSEQYF. The CDR3, as DNA: TGTGCCAGCAGTGGCCCGAGTGAGCAGTACTTC.

This chain joins TRBV4-1 and TRBJ2-7; 9 bases agree with TRBD1. Germline CDR1 is MGHRA and CDR2 is YSYEKL. V gave up 2 bases and J gave up 3 bases; unmatched junction bases: 8. The CDR3 contains 16 residues. The chain's CDR3 is CASSQPAGTGNYEQYF. The CDR3 nucleotides read TGCGCCAGCAGCCAACCCGCCGGGACAGGGAACTACGAGCAGTACTTC.

J is TRBJ2-1 and V is TRBV7-2; D is unclear. CDR3 size: 16 residues. Germline V gene data show CDR1 as SGHTA and CDR2 as FQGNSA. Trimming left V 5 bases short and J 6 bases short, with 20 bases between. As DNA, the CDR3 is TGTGCCAGCAGCCTACGTTGGCTAGTAGGTGGCAATGAGCAGTTCTTC. Encoded protein: CASSLRWLVGGNEQFF. The variable domain in full, completed from reference TRBV7-2 and TRBJ2-1, reads GAGVSQSPSNKVTEKGKDVELRCDPISGHTALYWYRQSLGQGLEFLIYFQGNSAPDKSGLPSDRFSAERTGGSVSTLTIQRTQQEDSAVYLCASSLRWLVGGNEQFFGPGTRLTVL.

The V call is TRBV10-3, the J call TRBJ1-1; D is uncertain. CDR3 length: 15 amino acids. Per the germline V gene, CDR1 is ENHRY and CDR2 is SYGVKD. The V end was cut by 0 bases, the J end by 1 base, with 9 bases between. Here the CDR3 reads CAISESQEGNTEAFF. The CDR3 DNA is TGTGCCATCAGTGAGTCCCAGGAGGGGAACACTGAAGCTTTCTTT.

This chain links TRBV7-6 with TRBJ1-5; D may be TRBD1 (5 bases). Germline-derived CDR1 and CDR2 are SGHVS and FNYEAQ. The CDR3 runs 14 residues. The ends were cut back, 5 bases at V and 6 bases at J, with 14 bases in the middle. The DNA for the CDR3 is TGTGCCAGCAGCATGGGACTTCGGAGTCAGCCCCAGCATTTT. Protein sequence: CASSMGLRSQPQHF. Supplemented by reference TRBV7-6 and TRBJ1-5, the full variable domain reads GAGVSQSPRYKVTKRGQDVALRCDPISGHVSLYWYRQALGQGPEFLTYFNYEAQQDKSGLPNDRFSAERPEGSISTLTIQRTEQRDSAMYRCASSMGLRSQPQHFGDGTRLSIL.

V gene TRBV9 combines with J gene TRBJ1-3, with 7 bases identical to TRBD1. The CDR3 is 16 residues long. Germline CDR1 SGDLS, CDR2 YYNGEE. V gave up 4 bases and J gave up 0 bases; unmatched junction bases: 7. CDR3 residues: CASSPTTGNSGNTIYF. CDR3 in DNA: TGTGCCAGCAGCCCTACGACAGGGAACTCTGGAAACACCATATATTTT.

The chain combines TRBV10-3 with TRBJ1-3; no firm D call. There are 13 residues in the CDR3. Trimming stripped 1 base from V and 4 bases from J, with 5 bases between. The germline V gene has CDR1 ENHRY and CDR2 SYGVKD. The CDR3 DNA reads as TGTGCCATCAGTGAGTGGCGAGGAAACACCATATATTTT. Encoded protein: CAISEWRGNTIYF.

The genes are TRBV19 and TRBJ1-5; TRBD1 matches at 10 bases. The CDR3 loop spans 15 amino acids. The germline CDR1 and CDR2 sequences are LNHDA and SQIVND (reference sequence). J lost 6 bases, V lost 2 bases, and 4 bases had no gene match. This CDR3 reads CASSIKGQGSQPQHF. The CDR3 region has the DNA TGTGCCAGTAGTATAAAGGGACAGGGGAGTCAGCCCCAGCATTTT.

The chain employs TRBV5-1 and TRBJ1-3; weak D call: TRBD1 (5 bases). The CDR3 is made up of 15 amino acids. V lost 0 bases to trimming and J lost 3 bases, with 10 bases between them. Per germline, CDR1 SGHRS and CDR2 YFSETQ. CDR3 protein: CASSLAGRDGNTIYF. The CDR3 nucleotides read TGCGCCAGCAGCTTGGCAGGGAGAGATGGAAACACCATATATTTT.

This clone has just a few counts. The V call is TRBV27, the J call TRBJ2-1, with 14 nucleotides matching TRBD2. Germline CDR1 and CDR2: MNHEY and SMNVEV (reference sequence). V shed 3 bases, J shed 0 bases, and the junction held 1 base outside the gene matches. The CDR3 spans 17 residues. CDR3 residues: CASSFGTSGSSYNEQFF. The CDR3 DNA is TGTGCCAGCAGTTTTGGGACTAGCGGGAGCTCCTACAATGAGCAGTTCTTC.